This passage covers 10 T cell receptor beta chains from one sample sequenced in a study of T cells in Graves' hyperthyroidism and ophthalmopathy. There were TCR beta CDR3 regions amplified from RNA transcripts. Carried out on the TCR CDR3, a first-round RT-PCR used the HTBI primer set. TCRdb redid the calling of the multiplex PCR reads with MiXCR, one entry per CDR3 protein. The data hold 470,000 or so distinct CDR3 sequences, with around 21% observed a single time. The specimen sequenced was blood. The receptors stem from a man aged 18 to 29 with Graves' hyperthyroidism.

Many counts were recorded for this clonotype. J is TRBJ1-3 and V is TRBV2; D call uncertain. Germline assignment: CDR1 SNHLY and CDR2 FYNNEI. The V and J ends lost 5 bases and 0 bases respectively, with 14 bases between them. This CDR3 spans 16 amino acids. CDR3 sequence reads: CASSTPDIYSGNTIYF. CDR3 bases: TGTGCCAGCAGTACCCCTGACATCTACTCTGGAAACACCATATATTTT.

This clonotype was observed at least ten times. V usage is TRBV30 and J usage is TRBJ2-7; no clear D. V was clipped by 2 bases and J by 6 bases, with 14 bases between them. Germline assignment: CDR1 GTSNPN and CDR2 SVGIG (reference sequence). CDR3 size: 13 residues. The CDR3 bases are TGTGCCTGGAGTACCGCCGGCTCGGGCGAGCAGTACTTC. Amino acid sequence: CAWSTAGSGEQYF. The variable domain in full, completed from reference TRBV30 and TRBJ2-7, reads SQTIHQWPATLVQPVGSPLSLECTVEGTSNPNLYWYRQAAGRGLQLLFYSVGIGQISSEVPQNLSASRPQDRQFILSSKKLLLSDSGFYLCAWSTAGSGEQYFGPGTRLTVT.

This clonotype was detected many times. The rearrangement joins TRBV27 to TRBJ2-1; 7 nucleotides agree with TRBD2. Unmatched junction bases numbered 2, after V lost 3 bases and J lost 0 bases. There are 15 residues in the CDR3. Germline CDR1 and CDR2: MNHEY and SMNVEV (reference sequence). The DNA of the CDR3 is TGTGCCAGCAGTTTTCAGCGGGACTCCTACAATGAGCAGTTCTTC. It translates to CASSFQRDSYNEQFF.

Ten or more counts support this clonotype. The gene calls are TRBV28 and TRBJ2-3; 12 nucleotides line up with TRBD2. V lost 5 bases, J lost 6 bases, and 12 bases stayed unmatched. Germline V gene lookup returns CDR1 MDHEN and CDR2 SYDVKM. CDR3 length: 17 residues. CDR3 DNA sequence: TGTGCCAGCAGTCCAGGACTAGCGGGGCCCTCAGGGGATACGCAGTATTTT. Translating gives CASSPGLAGPSGDTQYF.

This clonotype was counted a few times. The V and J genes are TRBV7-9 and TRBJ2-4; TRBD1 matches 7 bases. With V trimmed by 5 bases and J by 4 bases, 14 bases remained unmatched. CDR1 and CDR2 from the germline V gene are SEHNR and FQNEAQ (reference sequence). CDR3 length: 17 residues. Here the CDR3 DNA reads TGTGCCAGCAGCCCGACCCTACTGGGACAGAAGAAAAACATTCAGTACTTC. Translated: CASSPTLLGQKKNIQYF.

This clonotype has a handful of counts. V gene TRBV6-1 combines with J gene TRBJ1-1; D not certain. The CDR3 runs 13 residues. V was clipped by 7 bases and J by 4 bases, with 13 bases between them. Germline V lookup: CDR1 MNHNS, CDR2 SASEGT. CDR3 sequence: CASTRLGGTEAFF. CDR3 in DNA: TGTGCCAGCACCCGCTTGGGAGGCACTGAAGCTTTCTTT.

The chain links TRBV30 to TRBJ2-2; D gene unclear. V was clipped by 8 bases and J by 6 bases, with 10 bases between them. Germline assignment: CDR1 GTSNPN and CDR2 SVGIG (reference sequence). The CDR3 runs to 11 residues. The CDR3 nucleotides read TGTGCCACCTGGTCCGCCGGGGAGCTGTTTTTT. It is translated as CATWSAGELFF.

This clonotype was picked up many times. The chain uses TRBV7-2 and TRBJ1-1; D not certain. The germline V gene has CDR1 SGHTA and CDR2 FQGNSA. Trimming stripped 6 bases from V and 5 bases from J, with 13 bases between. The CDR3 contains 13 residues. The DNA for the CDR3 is TGTGCCAGCAGTCCCGGGGTCCGAACTGAAGCTTTCTTT. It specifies CASSPGVRTEAFF.

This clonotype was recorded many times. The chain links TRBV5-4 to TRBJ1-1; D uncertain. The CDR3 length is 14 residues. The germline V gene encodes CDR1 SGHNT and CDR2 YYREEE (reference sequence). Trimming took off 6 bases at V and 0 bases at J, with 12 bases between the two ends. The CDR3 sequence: CASTSWGMNTEAFF. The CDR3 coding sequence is TGTGCCAGCACCTCATGGGGAATGAACACTGAAGCTTTCTTT.

CDR3 in amino acids: CASRPTALMTEAFF. As DNA, the CDR3 is TGTGCCAGCAGACCGACAGCCTTAATGACTGAAGCTTTCTTT. This chain connects TRBV12-3 or TRBV12-4 to TRBJ1-1, with D maybe TRBD1 (5 bases). The CDR3 is made up of 14 amino acids. Trimming shortened V by 6 bases and J by 5 bases, and 16 bases separated the two germline ends.